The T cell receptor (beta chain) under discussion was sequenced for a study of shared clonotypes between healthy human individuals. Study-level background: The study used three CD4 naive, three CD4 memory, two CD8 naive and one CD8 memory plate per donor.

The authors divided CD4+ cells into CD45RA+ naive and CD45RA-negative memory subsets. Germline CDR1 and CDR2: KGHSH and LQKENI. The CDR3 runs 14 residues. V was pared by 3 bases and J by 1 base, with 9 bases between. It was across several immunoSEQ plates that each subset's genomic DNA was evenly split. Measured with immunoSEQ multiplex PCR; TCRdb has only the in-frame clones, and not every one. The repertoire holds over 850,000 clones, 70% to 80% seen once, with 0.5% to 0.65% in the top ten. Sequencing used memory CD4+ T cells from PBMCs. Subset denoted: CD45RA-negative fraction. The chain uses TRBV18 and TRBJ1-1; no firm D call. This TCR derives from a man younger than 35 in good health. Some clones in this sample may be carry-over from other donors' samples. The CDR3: CASSPSAGNTEAFF. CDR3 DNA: TGTGCCAGCTCACCCTCAGCGGGGAACACTGAAGCTTTCTTT.